These 4 T cell receptor beta chains share one sample of origin, sequenced in a study of shared clonotypes between healthy human individuals. Terminally differentiated effector memory CD45RA+ cells were excluded from the naive CD8 cells, which were CD45RO-negative and positively selected for CCR7. Profiled with immunoSEQ multiplex PCR; TCRdb holds only in-frame clones, not every one. The table has 1.5 million to 2.5 million clones, about 94% seen once. The specimen was naive CD8+ T cells sorted from blood. The receptors come from a young man in good health.

This chain connects TRBV10-3 to TRBJ1-1, with a possible D match to TRBD1 (5 bases). The V gene lost 6 bases and the J gene lost 3 bases, with 11 bases spanning the gap. CDR3 length: 13 residues. Germline CDR1 is ENHRY and CDR2 is SYGVKD. The CDR3, as DNA: TGTGCCATCAGCGTAGAACAGGACACTGAAGCTTTCTTT. Protein sequence: CAISVEQDTEAFF.

The chain links TRBV7-6 to TRBJ1-1; no definite D call. Germline CDR1 and CDR2: SGHVS and FNYEAQ. The V end was cut by 1 base, the J end by 5 bases, with 14 bases between. CDR3 length: 15 amino acids. Here the CDR3 reads CASSLDDGEGTEAFF. The CDR3 DNA follows: TGTGCCAGCAGCTTAGATGACGGGGAAGGGACTGAAGCTTTCTTT.

In nucleotides, the CDR3 is TGCGCCAGCAGCCAAGGATGGGACAGGGCTTACAATGAGCAGTTCTTC. Translation gives CASSQGWDRAYNEQFF. V is TRBV4-3 and J is TRBJ2-1; 9 bases fit TRBD1. Per the germline V gene, CDR1 is LGHNA and CDR2 is YSLEER. V gave up 1 base and J gave up 4 bases; unmatched junction bases: 5. The CDR3 length is 16 residues.

This rearrangement joins TRBV30 to TRBJ2-7, with D uncertain. The CDR3 is made up of 13 amino acids. CDR1 and CDR2 from the germline V gene are GTSNPN and SVGIG (reference sequence). Trimming shortened V by 1 base and J by 6 bases, and 13 bases separated the two germline ends. CDR3 DNA sequence: TGTGCCTGGAGTGGCCTGATCTCACCCGAGCAGTACTTC. As protein: CAWSGLISPEQYF.